Listed here are 21 T cell receptor beta chains from one sample, sequenced in a study of blood T cells in healthy people across ages. For the second PCR, which ran for about 7 to 11 cycles, a sample-barcoded 5' primer and a J-beta primer mix were used. TCRdb used MiXCR to reprocess the 5' RACE reads, holding one entry per CDR3 protein. In the table there are 1.5 million to 2 million distinct CDR3 sequences, roughly two fifths of which are singletons. The sequenced sample consisted of blood. The receptors were sampled from a human donor in good health.

On this clonotype itself: At one end the junction does not follow the germline gene, possibly because of a read error. The V and J genes are TRBV14 and TRBJ1-2; D is possibly TRBD1 (5 bases). Per germline, CDR1 SGHDN and CDR2 FVKESK. The CDR3 is made up of 15 amino acids. CDR3 in amino acids: CTSSQDGRGRYGYTF. CDR3 nucleotides: TGTACCAGCAGCCAAGATGGGAGGGGACGCTATGGCTACACCTTC.

This clonotype appeared a few times. V gene TRBV28 combines with J gene TRBJ1-6; no clear D. Trimming left V 5 bases short and J 7 bases short, with 9 bases between. The germline V gene encodes CDR1 MDHEN and CDR2 SYDVKM. The CDR3 length is 13 residues. Here the CDR3 DNA reads TGTGCCAGCAGTCCGTCGACGAATTCACCCCTCCACTTT. It translates to CASSPSTNSPLHF.

The rearrangement joins TRBV12-3 or TRBV12-4 to TRBJ2-5, with TRBD2 matching over 7 bases. The better agreement between TRBJ2-7 and the DNA end casts doubt on the J call. The length of the CDR3 is 15 residues. CDR3 bases: TGTGCCAGCAGTTTTCACAGCGGGGCAAACTACGAGCAGTACTTC. It specifies CASSFHSGANYEQYF.

This clonotype has a count of ten or more. Here the CDR3 DNA reads TGTGCCATCAGTGAGTCGAGGGAACCGGTGCAGTATTTT. Residues: CAISESREPVQYF. The chain is built from TRBV10-3 and TRBJ2-3, with D tentatively TRBD2 (5 bases). The CDR3 consists of 13 residues. Trimming removed 0 bases at V and 11 bases at J, with 12 bases between. The germline V gene has CDR1 ENHRY and CDR2 SYGVKD.

The V and J genes are TRBV7-9 and TRBJ2-5; tentative D call: TRBD2 (6 bases). The V end was cut by 3 bases, the J end by 5 bases, with 16 bases between. Germline CDR1 SEHNR, CDR2 FQNEAQ (reference sequence). The CDR3 has 15 residues. The CDR3 sequence: CASSLEGVIGETQYF. The CDR3, as DNA: TGTGCCAGCAGCTTGGAGGGCGTAATAGGGGAGACCCAGTACTTC.

The chain joins TRBV15 to TRBJ2-7; possibly TRBD2 for D (6 bases). Judging by the DNA end, TRBJ2-5 fits better; the J call may be wrong. Looked up from germline, CDR1 is LNHNV and CDR2 is YYDKDF (reference sequence). There are 11 residues in the CDR3. The chain's CDR3 is CATQEGETQYF. CDR3 sequence (DNA): TGTGCCACCCAGGAGGGAGAGACCCAGTACTTC.

This clonotype was seen repeatedly, ten times or more. This rearrangement joins TRBV12-3 or TRBV12-4 to TRBJ2-3, with unresolved D. The V gene lost 3 bases and the J gene lost 5 bases, with 9 bases spanning the gap. CDR3 length equals 13 residues. The CDR3 protein is CASSFGFGDTQYF. DNA of the CDR3: TGTGCCAGCAGTTTTGGCTTTGGAGATACGCAGTATTTT.

Comments on this clonotype: A read error may account for a junction end that differs from germline. The J gene is TRBJ1-1, the V gene TRBV4-3, with a possible D match to TRBD1 (5 bases). CDR3 size: 13 residues. Germline V CDR1 and CDR2: LGHNA, YSLEER. CDR3 region: CANSQDRNTEAFF. The CDR3 DNA reads TGCGCCAACAGCCAAGACAGGAACACTGAAGCTTTCTTT.

This rearrangement joins TRBV29-1 to TRBJ2-1; D is possibly TRBD2 (5 bases). This CDR3 has 14 amino acids. V dropped 4 bases and J dropped 5 bases, with 15 bases sitting between them. Per the germline V gene, CDR1 is SQVTM and CDR2 is ANQGSEA. The CDR3 protein is CSVGLRGDNNEQFF. CDR3 coding DNA: TGCAGCGTTGGCCTCCGGGGAGACAACAATGAGCAGTTCTTC.

The chain recombines TRBV3-1 with TRBJ2-7, with D possibly TRBD1 on 6 matching bases. CDR3 length equals 15 residues. The V end lost 1 base, the J end lost 1 base, and 11 bases lay between the germline ends. Germline values: CDR1 LGHDT, CDR2 YNNKEL (reference sequence). CDR3 coding DNA: TGTGCCAGCAGCCAAGCCCAGGGGTTTTCCTACGAGCAGTACTTC. Translating it yields CASSQAQGFSYEQYF.

The V gene is TRBV20-1, the J gene TRBJ2-7; possible D gene TRBD1, 5 bases. There are 14 residues in the CDR3. Per germline, CDR1 DFQATT and CDR2 SNEGSKA (reference sequence). Trimming took off 5 bases at V and 0 bases at J, with 14 bases between the two ends. The CDR3 DNA reads TGCAGTGCTGCACAGGTACCGAGCTCCTACGAGCAGTACTTC. It specifies CSAAQVPSSYEQYF.

Note on this clonotype: Lacking the conserved final phenylalanine or tryptophan, this CDR3 likely reflects a read error. This chain uses TRBV5-1 with TRBJ2-5; 7 positions agree with TRBD1. The J call may not be correct, given that the DNA end is closer to TRBJ2-7. The CDR3 has 13 residues. The V gene's germline CDR1 is SGHRS and CDR2 YFSETQ. As DNA, the CDR3 is TGCGCCAGCAGCAAAGGGACAGCCTACGAGCAGTACTAC. Protein sequence: CASSKGTAYEQYY.

This clonotype has just a few counts. The genes are TRBV24-1 and TRBJ1-2; D not resolved. This CDR3 has 13 amino acids. CDR1 is KGHDR and CDR2 is SFDVKD in the germline V gene. Trimming pared 3 bases from V and 3 bases from J, leaving 7 bases between. The CDR3 loop is CATSDGVDYGYTF. The CDR3 nucleotides read TGTGCCACCAGTGATGGTGTTGACTATGGCTACACCTTC.

In this sample, this clonotype turned up a few times. A much bigger clone sits one base away, suggesting this may be a read error. This chain connects TRBV25-1 to TRBJ2-1; D is possibly TRBD1 (7 bases). Germline V gene sequence: CDR1 MGHDK, CDR2 SYGVNS. This CDR3 is 16 amino acids long. CDR3: CASSVTGEETYNEQVF. DNA for the CDR3: TGTGCCAGCAGTGTTACAGGGGAGGAGACCTACAATGAGCAGGTCTTC.

The chain is built from TRBV10-3 and TRBJ2-5; possible D gene TRBD2, 5 bases. Germline V CDR1 and CDR2: ENHRY, SYGVKD. V gave up 5 bases and J gave up 5 bases, with 6 bases separating them. The CDR3 has 11 amino acids. CDR3 nucleotide sequence: TGTGCCATCAGTCCGGGGGAGACCCAGTACTTC. Protein sequence: CAISPGETQYF.

As to this clonotype: The junction does not match germline at one end; this may be a read error. The CDR3 spells CASSINRVSEKRFF. The DNA for the CDR3 is TGTGCCAGCAGTATCAACAGGGTTAGCGAAAAACGGTTTTTT. The chain couples TRBV12-3 or TRBV12-4 to TRBJ1-4; TRBD1 is a possible D gene (6 bases). This CDR3 has 14 residues.

This chain uses TRBV11-1 with TRBJ1-6; D is unclear. The CDR3 covers 15 residues. Per germline, CDR1 SGHAT and CDR2 FQDESV (reference sequence). V shed 5 bases and J shed 7 bases, with 15 bases lying between them. The CDR3 protein is CASSPTEGRNSPLHF. The CDR3 DNA is TGTGCCAGCAGCCCGACGGAAGGAAGGAATTCACCCCTCCACTTT.

The chain couples TRBV6-5 to TRBJ2-4; TRBD2 is a possible D gene (5 bases). The J call may be incorrect, as the DNA end agrees better with TRBJ2-7. The CDR3 runs to 14 residues. Germline lookup yields CDR1 MNHEY and CDR2 SVGAGI. The DNA for the CDR3 is TGTGCCAGCAGGCCCCCGAGAGGGCGAGGCGAGCAGTACTTC. Amino acids: CASRPPRGRGEQYF.

This clonotype has more than one count but fewer than ten. The chain joins TRBV28 to TRBJ2-1, with TRBD2 matching over 12 bases. The junction had 8 bases not matched to a gene; V was cut back by 5 bases and J by 3 bases. Germline loops: CDR1 MDHEN, CDR2 SYDVKM. The CDR3 is 17 amino acids. The CDR3 reads CASSPRLAGEYYNEQFF. CDR3 DNA: TGTGCCAGCAGTCCCCGACTAGCGGGAGAATACTACAATGAGCAGTTCTTC. Using reference TRBV28 and TRBJ2-1 for the parts outside the CDR3, the full variable domain is DVKVTQSSRYLVKRTGEKVFLECVQDMDHENMFWYRQDPGLGLRLIYFSYDVKMKEKGDIPEGYSVSREKKERFSLILESASTNQTSMYLCASSPRLAGEYYNEQFFGPGTRLTVL.

The rearrangement joins TRBV4-3 to TRBJ1-1; D perhaps matches TRBD1 (5 bases). There are 16 residues in the CDR3. Trimming removed 5 bases at V and 1 base at J, with 17 bases between. The germline gives CDR1 LGHNA, CDR2 YSLEER. CDR3: CASSLQPGRANTEAFF. For the CDR3, the DNA is TGCGCCAGCAGCTTACAACCGGGACGAGCGAACACTGAAGCTTTCTTT.

The V and J genes are TRBV20-1 and TRBJ1-2; D may be TRBD1 (5 bases). The ends were cut back, 0 bases at V and 7 bases at J, with 18 bases in the middle. This CDR3 spans 15 amino acids. CDR1 and CDR2 from the germline V gene are DFQATT and SNEGSKA (reference sequence). The CDR3 loop is CSAREPGGSGFGYTF. CDR3 DNA sequence: TGCAGTGCTAGAGAACCGGGGGGTAGTGGCTTTGGCTACACCTTC.